Shown below are 22 T cell receptor beta chains from a single sample sequenced in a study of cytomegalovirus exposure and HLA in healthy donors. Amplification used 60 Vbeta primers and 13 Jbeta primers. The table came from immunoSEQ multiplex PCR; TCRdb's copy has only in-frame clones and leaves some out. The sample includes around 100,000 clones. What was sequenced was PBMCs. These receptors were obtained from a man aged 35 to 55 in good health and CMV-seropositive.

The chain uses TRBV11-3 and TRBJ2-2; no reliable D call. Germline CDR1 SGHNT, CDR2 YENEEA. The V gene lost 4 bases and the J gene lost 5 bases, with 5 bases spanning the gap. The CDR3 extends over 12 amino acids. CDR3 in DNA: TGTGCCAGCAGCTCCCTTACCGGGGAGCTGTTTTTT. Translation gives CASSSLTGELFF.

This chain connects TRBV7-2 to TRBJ1-1, with D tentatively TRBD1 (5 bases). V dropped 1 base and J dropped 7 bases, with 13 bases sitting between them. CDR3 length: 14 residues. Germline assignment: CDR1 SGHTA and CDR2 FQGNSA. CDR3 loop: CASSLGAGRFEAFF. CDR3 bases: TGTGCCAGCAGCTTAGGGGCAGGGCGATTTGAAGCTTTCTTT.

The rearrangement joins TRBV29-1 to TRBJ2-1; D call uncertain. CDR1 and CDR2 (germline): SQVTM, ANQGSEA. Trimming shortened V by 3 bases and J by 0 bases, and 12 bases separated the two germline ends. CDR3 length equals 15 residues. The CDR3 nucleotides read TGCAGCGTTGATAATCCCGCGGTCTCCTACAATGAGCAGTTCTTC. As protein: CSVDNPAVSYNEQFF.

The V call is TRBV7-8, the J call TRBJ1-5, with D unclear. Per the germline V gene, CDR1 is SGHVS and CDR2 is FQNEAQ. This CDR3 is built from 14 residues. V lost 0 bases, J lost 6 bases, and 9 bases lay in between. The CDR3 sequence is CASSLASRGQPQHF. CDR3 sequence (DNA): TGTGCCAGCAGCTTAGCTAGCAGAGGTCAGCCCCAGCATTTT.

The CDR3 nucleotides read TGTGCCATCAGAGATTCCGGGACAGGGAACAATGAGCAGTTCTTC. Protein: CAIRDSGTGNNEQFF. The V and J genes are TRBV10-3 and TRBJ2-1, with TRBD1 identical over 9 bases. The CDR3 loop spans 15 amino acids. J gave up 5 bases and V 6 bases, and 8 bases lay outside the gene matches. Looked up from germline, CDR1 is ENHRY and CDR2 is SYGVKD.

The rearrangement links TRBV7-9 to TRBJ2-7; no clear D. Germline assignment: CDR1 SEHNR and CDR2 FQNEAQ (reference sequence). The CDR3 spans 12 residues. Trimming cost V 1 base and J 5 bases, with 6 bases left between them. The CDR3 here is CASSLGANEQYF. DNA for the CDR3: TGTGCCAGCAGCTTAGGGGCAAACGAGCAGTACTTC.

The chain carries TRBV5-8 and TRBJ2-3, with 8 bases lining up with TRBD2. V lost 5 bases, J lost 1 base, and 6 bases stayed unmatched. This CDR3 is built from 15 residues. Germline V lookup: CDR1 SGHTS, CDR2 YDEGEE. DNA for the CDR3: TGTGCCAGCAGTTCGGGAGGGCGGGGCACAGATACGCAGTATTTT. Amino acid sequence: CASSSGGRGTDTQYF.

V gene TRBV7-9 combines with J gene TRBJ1-4, with a weak D call TRBD1 (5 bases). Trimming took off 1 base at V and 0 bases at J, with 15 bases between the two ends. This CDR3 spans 18 amino acids. Germline loops: CDR1 SEHNR, CDR2 FQNEAQ (reference sequence). CDR3 in DNA: TGTGCCAGCAGCTTAGGGGACGGGGGAATGGCAACTAATGAAAAACTGTTTTTT. It translates to CASSLGDGGMATNEKLFF.

This chain connects TRBV19 to TRBJ2-5; 10 bases match TRBD2. Trimming cost V 5 bases and J 4 bases; bases outside gene matches: 10. Per the germline V gene, CDR1 is LNHDA and CDR2 is SQIVND (reference sequence). CDR3 length equals 16 residues. The DNA of the CDR3 is TGTGCCAGTAGTTTCCGGCCTAGCGGGAGATCAGAGACCCAGTACTTC. This gives the protein CASSFRPSGRSETQYF.

V and J are TRBV6-5 and TRBJ2-1; the D is unclear. The germline V gene has CDR1 MNHEY and CDR2 SVGAGI. The CDR3 is 13 residues long. Trimming took off 2 bases at V and 2 bases at J, with 4 bases between the two ends. In DNA, the CDR3 is TGTGCCAGCAGTTACCATCCCTACAATGAGCAGTTCTTC. The encoded protein is CASSYHPYNEQFF.

Turning to this clone: This sample also contains other DNA sequences that code for the same CDR3. The chain couples TRBV11-3 to TRBJ2-7; a possible D gene is TRBD2 (7 bases). V lost 5 bases and J 6 bases, leaving 11 bases between the germline ends. From germline, CDR1 is SGHNT and CDR2 YENEEA. There are 12 residues in the CDR3. This CDR3 is CASSPGGSEQYF. The CDR3 nucleotides are TGTGCCAGCAGCCCGGGGGGCTCCGAGCAGTACTTC.

This rearrangement joins TRBV27 to TRBJ2-7; D possibly corresponds to TRBD2 (6 bases). Looked up from germline, CDR1 is MNHEY and CDR2 is SMNVEV (reference sequence). The CDR3 extends over 14 amino acids. V gave up 3 bases and J gave up 4 bases, with 13 bases separating them. The CDR3 protein is CASSFLATVYEQYF. The CDR3 bases are TGTGCCAGCAGTTTTCTAGCGACGGTGTACGAGCAGTACTTC.

The V call is TRBV5-1, the J call TRBJ2-1; 8 bases map to TRBD1. From germline, CDR1 is SGHRS and CDR2 YFSETQ. V lost 4 bases, J lost 7 bases, and 10 bases stayed unmatched. This CDR3 has 15 amino acids. The CDR3 region is CASSNYYRGDNEQFF. In nucleotides, the CDR3 is TGCGCCAGCAGCAACTACTACAGGGGGGATAATGAGCAGTTCTTC.

The V call is TRBV18, the J call TRBJ1-1, with unresolved D. The CDR3 is 13 amino acids. Germline V gene sequence: CDR1 KGHSH, CDR2 LQKENI. V lost 3 bases to trimming and J lost 2 bases, with 7 bases between them. The CDR3 reads CASSPVGNTEAFF. The CDR3 DNA follows: TGTGCCAGCTCACCGGTCGGTAACACTGAAGCTTTCTTT. The whole variable domain, filled in from reference TRBV18 and TRBJ1-1, reads NAGVMQNPRHLVRRRGQEARLRCSPMKGHSHVYWYRQLPEEGLKFMVYLQKENIIDESGMPKERFSAEFPKEGPSILRIQQVVRGDSAAYFCASSPVGNTEAFFGQGTRLTVV.

The chain recombines TRBV14 with TRBJ2-2, with D tentatively TRBD2 (5 bases). The CDR3 is made up of 16 amino acids. CDR1 SGHDN and CDR2 FVKESK come from the germline V gene. V lost 1 base, J lost 2 bases, and 11 bases lay in between. This CDR3 is CASSQGSSRNTGELFF. The CDR3 DNA is TGTGCCAGCAGCCAAGGTTCTAGCAGAAACACCGGGGAGCTGTTTTTT.

The genes are TRBV2 and TRBJ1-1, with TRBD1 identical over 7 bases. V shed 11 bases, J shed 1 base, and the junction held 4 bases outside the gene matches. The CDR3 sequence is 12 residues long. Germline-derived CDR1 and CDR2 are SNHLY and FYNNEI. The CDR3 DNA is TGTGCCGGACGACAGGGGAACACTGAAGCTTTCTTT. Translation gives CAGRQGNTEAFF. The full variable domain, rest sourced from reference TRBV2 and TRBJ1-1, is EPEVTQTPSHQVTQMGQEVILRCVPISNHLYFYWYRQILGQKVEFLVSFYNNEISEKSEIFDDQFSVERPDGSNFTLKIRSTKLEDSAMYFCAGRQGNTEAFFGQGTRLTVV.

The chain employs TRBV5-4 and TRBJ2-7; D uncertain. This CDR3 has 15 residues. V was shortened by 5 bases and J by 7 bases, with 22 bases between the two germline ends. CDR1 is SGHNT, CDR2 YYREEE, per germline (reference sequence). The DNA of the CDR3 is TGTGCCAGCAGTGGGCAACACCGTGGTAATTGGGAGCAGTACTTC. This codes for CASSGQHRGNWEQYF.

This chain connects TRBV4-1 to TRBJ2-1; D might be TRBD1 (6 bases). V shed 3 bases and J shed 9 bases, with 9 bases lying between them. Germline CDR1 MGHRA, CDR2 YSYEKL. The CDR3 runs to 12 residues. The CDR3 protein is CASSQGTFEQFF. DNA for the CDR3: TGCGCCAGCAGCCAGGGGACATTTGAGCAGTTCTTC.

V gene TRBV9 combines with J gene TRBJ1-5; 10 positions match TRBD1. CDR3 size: 19 residues. The V segment lost 0 bases and the J segment 0 bases; nucleotides outside the gene matches: 9. CDR1 is SGDLS and CDR2 is YYNGEE in the germline V gene. The CDR3 DNA reads TGTGCCAGCAGCGTAGAGGTCCCATGGGACAGGGGTAGCAATCAGCCCCAGCATTTT. Its protein is CASSVEVPWDRGSNQPQHF. Based on the CDR3 plus reference TRBV9 and TRBJ1-5, the full variable domain is DSGVTQTPKHLITATGQRVTLRCSPRSGDLSVYWYQQSLDQGLQFLIQYYNGEERAKGNILERFSAQQFPDLHSELNLSSLELGDSALYFCASSVEVPWDRGSNQPQHFGDGTRLSIL.

This chain connects TRBV10-3 to TRBJ2-1; 11 bases map to TRBD2. V trimming: 3 bases; J trimming: 8 bases; junction bases outside the gene matches: 3. This CDR3 comprises 14 residues. The germline V gene encodes CDR1 ENHRY and CDR2 SYGVKD. CDR3 nucleotide sequence: TGTGCCATCAGTGAACTAGCGGGAGTTGATGAGCAGTTCTTC. It specifies CAISELAGVDEQFF.

The chain carries TRBV4-1 and TRBJ2-5, with D possibly matching TRBD2 (6 bases). The CDR3 is 15 amino acids. V lost 0 bases and J lost 10, with 18 bases in between. From germline, CDR1 is MGHRA and CDR2 YSYEKL. This chain's CDR3 is CASSQDGLRGVVQYF. The CDR3 nucleotides are TGCGCCAGCAGCCAAGATGGCCTGCGCGGGGTGGTCCAGTACTTC.

The chain has TRBV28 and TRBJ2-7, with 11 positions matching TRBD2. This CDR3 spans 15 amino acids. CDR1 and CDR2 from the germline V gene are MDHEN and SYDVKM. J was trimmed by 4 bases and V by 5 bases; bases with no gene match: 7. The CDR3 loop is CASSPEGTSGYEQYF. Here the CDR3 DNA reads TGTGCCAGCAGTCCAGAGGGGACTAGCGGATACGAGCAGTACTTC. Variable domain in full (rest from reference TRBV28 and TRBJ2-7): DVKVTQSSRYLVKRTGEKVFLECVQDMDHENMFWYRQDPGLGLRLIYFSYDVKMKEKGDIPEGYSVSREKKERFSLILESASTNQTSMYLCASSPEGTSGYEQYFGPGTRLTVT.